This T cell receptor (beta chain) appears in the sequencing data of a study of blood T cell repertoires in COVID-19. The method was immunoSEQ multiplex PCR; TCRdb's version includes in-frame clones alone and lacks a portion of them. The profile shows over 150,000 clones, about 89% of them singletons. CDR1 is LGHDT and CDR2 is YNNKEL in the germline V gene (reference sequence). CDR3 length equals 18 residues. The ends lost 0 bases at V and 1 base at J; junction bases unmatched: 11. The TCR originated in a young man who had recovered from COVID-19. The chain joins TRBV3-1 (or the pseudogene TRBV3-2) to TRBJ2-7, with 8 bases lining up with TRBD2. The sample comprised peripheral blood. The CDR3 is CASSQDFPKSGSSYEQYF. CDR3 DNA sequence: TGTGCCAGCAGCCAAGATTTCCCGAAAAGCGGGAGTTCCTACGAGCAGTACTTC.